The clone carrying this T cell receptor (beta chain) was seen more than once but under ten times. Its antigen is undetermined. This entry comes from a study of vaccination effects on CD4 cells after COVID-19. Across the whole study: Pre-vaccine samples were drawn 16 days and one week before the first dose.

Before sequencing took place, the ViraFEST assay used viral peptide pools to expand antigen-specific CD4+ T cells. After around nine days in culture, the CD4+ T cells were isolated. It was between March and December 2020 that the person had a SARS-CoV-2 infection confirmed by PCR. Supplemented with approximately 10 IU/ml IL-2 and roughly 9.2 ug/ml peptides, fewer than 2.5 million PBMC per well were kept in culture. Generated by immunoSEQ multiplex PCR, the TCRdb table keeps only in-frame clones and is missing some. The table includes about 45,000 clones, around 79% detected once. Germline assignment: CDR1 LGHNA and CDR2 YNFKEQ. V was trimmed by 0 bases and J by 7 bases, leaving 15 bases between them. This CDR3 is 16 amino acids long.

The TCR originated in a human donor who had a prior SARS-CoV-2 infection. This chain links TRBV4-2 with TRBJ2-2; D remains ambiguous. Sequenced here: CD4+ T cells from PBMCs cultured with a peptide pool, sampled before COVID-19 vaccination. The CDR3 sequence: CASSQENILIGGELFF. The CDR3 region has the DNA TGTGCCAGCAGCCAAGAGAACATACTAATAGGCGGGGAGCTGTTTTTT.